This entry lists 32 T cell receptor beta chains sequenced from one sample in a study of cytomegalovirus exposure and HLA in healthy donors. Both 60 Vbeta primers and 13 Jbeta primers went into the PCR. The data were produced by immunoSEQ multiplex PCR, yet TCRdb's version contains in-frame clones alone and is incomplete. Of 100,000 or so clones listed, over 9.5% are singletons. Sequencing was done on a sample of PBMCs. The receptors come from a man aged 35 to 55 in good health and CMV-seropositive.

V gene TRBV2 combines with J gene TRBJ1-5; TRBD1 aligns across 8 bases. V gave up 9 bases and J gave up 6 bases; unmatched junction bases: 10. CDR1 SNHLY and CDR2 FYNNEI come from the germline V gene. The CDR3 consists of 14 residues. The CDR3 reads CASGAGQAVQPQHF. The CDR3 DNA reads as TGTGCCAGTGGGGCGGGACAGGCAGTTCAGCCCCAGCATTTT.

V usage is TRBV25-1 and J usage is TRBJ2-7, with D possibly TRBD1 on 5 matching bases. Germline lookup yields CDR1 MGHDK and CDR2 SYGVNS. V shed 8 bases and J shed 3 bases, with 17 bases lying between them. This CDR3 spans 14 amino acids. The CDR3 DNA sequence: TGTGCCAGCTCCCCTGGGGCAGGAAGCTACGAGCAGTACTTC. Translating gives CASSPGAGSYEQYF.

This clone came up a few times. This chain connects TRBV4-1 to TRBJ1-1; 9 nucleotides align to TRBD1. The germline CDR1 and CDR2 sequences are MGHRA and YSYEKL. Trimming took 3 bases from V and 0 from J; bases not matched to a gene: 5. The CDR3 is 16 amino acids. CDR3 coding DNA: TGCGCCAGCAGCCAGGAACAGGGGGCTCTGAACACTGAAGCTTTCTTT. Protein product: CASSQEQGALNTEAFF.

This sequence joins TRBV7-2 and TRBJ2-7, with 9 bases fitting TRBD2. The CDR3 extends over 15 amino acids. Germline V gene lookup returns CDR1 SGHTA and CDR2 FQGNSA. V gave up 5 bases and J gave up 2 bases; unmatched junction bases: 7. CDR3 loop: CASSSGTSSTYEQYF. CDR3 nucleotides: TGTGCCAGCAGCAGCGGGACTAGCAGCACCTACGAGCAGTACTTC.

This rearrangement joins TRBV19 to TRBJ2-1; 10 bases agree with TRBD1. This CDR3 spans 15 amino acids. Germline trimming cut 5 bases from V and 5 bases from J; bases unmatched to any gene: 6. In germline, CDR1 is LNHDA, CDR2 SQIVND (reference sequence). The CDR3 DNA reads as TGTGCCAGTAGTCACCGGGACAGGGGCCACAATGAGCAGTTCTTC. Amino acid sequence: CASSHRDRGHNEQFF.

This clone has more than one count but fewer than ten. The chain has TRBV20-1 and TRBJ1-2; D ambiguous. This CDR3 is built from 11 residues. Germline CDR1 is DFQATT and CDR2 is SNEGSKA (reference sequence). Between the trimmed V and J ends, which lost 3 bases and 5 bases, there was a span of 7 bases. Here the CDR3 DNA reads TGCAGTGCTAGTAGCTTGTATGGCTACACCTTC. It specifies CSASSLYGYTF.

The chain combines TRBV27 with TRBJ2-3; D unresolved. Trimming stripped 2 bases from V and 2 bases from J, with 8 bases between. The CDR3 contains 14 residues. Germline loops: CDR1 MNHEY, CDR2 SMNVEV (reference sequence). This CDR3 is CASSLNRVTDTQYF. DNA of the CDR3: TGTGCCAGCAGTTTAAATCGGGTCACAGATACGCAGTATTTT.

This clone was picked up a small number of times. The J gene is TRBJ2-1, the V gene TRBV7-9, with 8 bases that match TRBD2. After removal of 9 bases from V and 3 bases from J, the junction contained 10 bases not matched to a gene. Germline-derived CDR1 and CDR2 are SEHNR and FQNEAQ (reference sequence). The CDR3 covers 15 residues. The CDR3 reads CARPGGEGGYNEQFF. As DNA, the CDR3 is TGTGCCAGGCCGGGGGGGGAGGGAGGCTACAATGAGCAGTTCTTC.

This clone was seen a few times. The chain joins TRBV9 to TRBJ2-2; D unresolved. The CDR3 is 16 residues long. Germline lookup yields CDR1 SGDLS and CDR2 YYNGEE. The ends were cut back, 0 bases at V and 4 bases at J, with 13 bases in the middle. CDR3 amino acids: CASSVGIEVATGELFF. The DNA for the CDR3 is TGTGCCAGCAGCGTAGGAATAGAGGTGGCCACCGGGGAGCTGTTTTTT.

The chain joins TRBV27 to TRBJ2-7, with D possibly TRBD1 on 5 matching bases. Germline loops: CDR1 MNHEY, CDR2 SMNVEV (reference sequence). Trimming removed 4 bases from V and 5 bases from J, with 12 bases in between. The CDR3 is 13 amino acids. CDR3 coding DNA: TGTGCCAGCAGTTACAGGTTCGAGGACGAGCAGTACTTC. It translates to CASSYRFEDEQYF.

CDR3 loop: CASSLARQGKYGYTF. The DNA of the CDR3 is TGTGCCAGCAGTTTAGCGCGACAGGGGAAATATGGCTACACCTTC. The chain uses TRBV28 and TRBJ1-2; 8 bases match TRBD1. CDR1 and CDR2 from the germline V gene are MDHEN and SYDVKM. This CDR3 is built from 15 residues. V was clipped by 2 bases and J by 5 bases; unmatched bases: 7.

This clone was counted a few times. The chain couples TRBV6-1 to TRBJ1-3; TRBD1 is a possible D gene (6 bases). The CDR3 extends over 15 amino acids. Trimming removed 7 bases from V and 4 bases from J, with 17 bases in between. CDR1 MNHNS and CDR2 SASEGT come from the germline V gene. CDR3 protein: CASTPTGQVGNTIYF. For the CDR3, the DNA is TGTGCCAGCACCCCGACGGGACAAGTGGGAAACACCATATATTTT.

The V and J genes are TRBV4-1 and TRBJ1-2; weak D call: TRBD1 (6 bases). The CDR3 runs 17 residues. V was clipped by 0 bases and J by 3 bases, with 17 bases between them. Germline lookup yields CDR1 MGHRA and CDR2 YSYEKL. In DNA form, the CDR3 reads TGCGCCAGCAGCCAAGATCCCTCCGGGAGGGGGGACTATGGCTACACCTTC. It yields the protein CASSQDPSGRGDYGYTF.

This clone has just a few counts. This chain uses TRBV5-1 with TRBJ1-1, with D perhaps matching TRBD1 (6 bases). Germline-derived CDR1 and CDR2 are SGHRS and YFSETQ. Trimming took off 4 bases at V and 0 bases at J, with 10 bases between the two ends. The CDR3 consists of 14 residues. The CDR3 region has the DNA TGCGCCAGCAGCCGGGACACTATGAACACTGAAGCTTTCTTT. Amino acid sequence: CASSRDTMNTEAFF.

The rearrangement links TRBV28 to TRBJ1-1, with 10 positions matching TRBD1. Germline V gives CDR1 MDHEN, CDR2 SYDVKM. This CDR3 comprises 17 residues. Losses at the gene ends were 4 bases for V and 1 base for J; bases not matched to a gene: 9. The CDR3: CASSSTGQGYTNTEAFF. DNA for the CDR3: TGTGCCAGCAGTTCGACGGGACAGGGGTATACGAACACTGAAGCTTTCTTT.

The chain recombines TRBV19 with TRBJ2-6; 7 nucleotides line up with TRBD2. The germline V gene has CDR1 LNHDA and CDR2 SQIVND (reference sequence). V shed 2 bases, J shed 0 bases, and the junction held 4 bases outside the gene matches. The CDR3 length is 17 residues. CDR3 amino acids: CASSISGGPSGANVLTF. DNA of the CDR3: TGTGCCAGTAGTATATCGGGGGGACCCTCTGGGGCCAACGTCCTGACTTTC.

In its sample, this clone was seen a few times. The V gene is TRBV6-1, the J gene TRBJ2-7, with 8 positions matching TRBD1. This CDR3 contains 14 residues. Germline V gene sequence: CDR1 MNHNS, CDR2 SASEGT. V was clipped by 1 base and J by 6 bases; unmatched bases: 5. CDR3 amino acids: CASSEGQGAVEQYF. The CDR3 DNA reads TGTGCCAGCAGTGAAGGGCAGGGGGCGGTCGAGCAGTACTTC.

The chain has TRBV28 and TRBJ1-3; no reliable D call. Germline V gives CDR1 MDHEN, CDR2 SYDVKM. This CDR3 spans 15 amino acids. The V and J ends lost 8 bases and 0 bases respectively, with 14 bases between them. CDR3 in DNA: TGTGCCAGCCGCAAGAGACAAAACTCTGGAAACACCATATATTTT. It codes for CASRKRQNSGNTIYF.

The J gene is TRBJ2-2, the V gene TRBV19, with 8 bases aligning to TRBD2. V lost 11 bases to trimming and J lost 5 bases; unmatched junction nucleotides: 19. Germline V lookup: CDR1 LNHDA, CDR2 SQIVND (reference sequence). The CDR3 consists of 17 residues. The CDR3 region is CAGSMAGGPRGTGELFF. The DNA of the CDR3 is TGTGCCGGGTCCATGGCGGGAGGCCCAAGGGGTACCGGGGAGCTGTTTTTT.

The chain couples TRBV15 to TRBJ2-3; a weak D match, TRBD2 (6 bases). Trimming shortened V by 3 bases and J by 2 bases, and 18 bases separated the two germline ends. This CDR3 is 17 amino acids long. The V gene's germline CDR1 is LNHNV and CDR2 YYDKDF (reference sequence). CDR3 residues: CATSRTPSGENTDTQYF. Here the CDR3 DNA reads TGTGCCACCAGCAGGACCCCCTCGGGAGAAAACACAGATACGCAGTATTTT.

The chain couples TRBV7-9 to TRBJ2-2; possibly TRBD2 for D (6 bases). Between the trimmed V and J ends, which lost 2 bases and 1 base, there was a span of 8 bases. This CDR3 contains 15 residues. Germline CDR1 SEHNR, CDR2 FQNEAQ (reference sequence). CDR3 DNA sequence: TGTGCCAGCAGCTTAATGCGGGAGAACACCGGGGAGCTGTTTTTT. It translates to CASSLMRENTGELFF.

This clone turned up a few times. CDR3 sequence: CASSPLVAPDTQYF. In nucleotides, the CDR3 is TGTGCCAGCAGCCCCCTGGTGGCCCCAGATACGCAGTATTTT. The chain joins TRBV5-6 to TRBJ2-3; D is unclear. Trimming removed 4 bases from V and 4 bases from J, with 13 bases in between. The germline gives CDR1 SGHDT, CDR2 YYEEEE. The CDR3 has 14 amino acids.

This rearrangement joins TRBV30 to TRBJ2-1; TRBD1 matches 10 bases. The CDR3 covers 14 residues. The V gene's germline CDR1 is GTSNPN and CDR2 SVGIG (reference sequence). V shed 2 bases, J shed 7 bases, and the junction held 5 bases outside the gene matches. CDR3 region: CAWSTWDRGNEQFF. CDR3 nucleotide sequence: TGTGCCTGGAGTACCTGGGACAGGGGAAATGAGCAGTTCTTC.

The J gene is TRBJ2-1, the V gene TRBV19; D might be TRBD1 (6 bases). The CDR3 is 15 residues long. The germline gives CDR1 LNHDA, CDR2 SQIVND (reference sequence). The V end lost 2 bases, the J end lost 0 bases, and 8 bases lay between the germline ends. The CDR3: CASSIRGGSYNEQFF. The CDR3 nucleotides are TGTGCCAGTAGTATAAGAGGGGGCTCCTACAATGAGCAGTTCTTC.

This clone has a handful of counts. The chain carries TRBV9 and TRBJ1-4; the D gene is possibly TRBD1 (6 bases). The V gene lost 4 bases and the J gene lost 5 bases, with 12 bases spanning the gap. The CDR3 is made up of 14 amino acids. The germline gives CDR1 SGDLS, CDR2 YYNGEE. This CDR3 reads CASSTQGLNEKLFF. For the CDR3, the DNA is TGTGCCAGCAGCACACAGGGTTTAAATGAAAAACTGTTTTTT.

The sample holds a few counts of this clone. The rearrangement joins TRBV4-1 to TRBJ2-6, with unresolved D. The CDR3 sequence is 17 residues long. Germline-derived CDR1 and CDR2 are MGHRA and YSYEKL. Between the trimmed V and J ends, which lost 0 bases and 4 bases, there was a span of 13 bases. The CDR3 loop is CASSQEVTRAGANVLTF. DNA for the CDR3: TGCGCCAGCAGCCAAGAGGTGACAAGAGCCGGGGCCAACGTCCTGACTTTC.

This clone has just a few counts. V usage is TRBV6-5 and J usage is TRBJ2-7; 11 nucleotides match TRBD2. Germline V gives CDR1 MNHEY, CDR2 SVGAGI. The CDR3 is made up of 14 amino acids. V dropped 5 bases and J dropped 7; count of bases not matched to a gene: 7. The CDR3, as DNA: TGTGCCAGCAGTAAGGGACTAGCGGACGGTGAGCAGTACTTC. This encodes CASSKGLADGEQYF.

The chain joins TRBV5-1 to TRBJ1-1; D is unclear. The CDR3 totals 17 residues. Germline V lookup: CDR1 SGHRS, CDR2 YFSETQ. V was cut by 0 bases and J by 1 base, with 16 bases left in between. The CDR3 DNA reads TGCGCCAGCAGCTTGGATGGTTGGATGGGCCCGAACACTGAAGCTTTCTTT. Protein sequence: CASSLDGWMGPNTEAFF.

DNA of the CDR3: TGTGCCATCAGTGATGACAGCTATGAAAAACTGTTTTTT. Its protein product is CAISDDSYEKLFF. The V gene is TRBV10-3, the J gene TRBJ1-4, with a weak D call TRBD1 (5 bases). Germline CDR1 reads ENHRY; CDR2 reads SYGVKD. This CDR3 is 13 amino acids long. The ends were cut back, 3 bases at V and 6 bases at J, with 8 bases in the middle.

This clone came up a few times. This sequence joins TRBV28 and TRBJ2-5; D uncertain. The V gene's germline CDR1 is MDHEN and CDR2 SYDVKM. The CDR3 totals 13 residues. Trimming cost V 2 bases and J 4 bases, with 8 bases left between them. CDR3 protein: CASSLRVRETQYF. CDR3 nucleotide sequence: TGTGCCAGCAGTTTACGGGTCCGAGAGACCCAGTACTTC.

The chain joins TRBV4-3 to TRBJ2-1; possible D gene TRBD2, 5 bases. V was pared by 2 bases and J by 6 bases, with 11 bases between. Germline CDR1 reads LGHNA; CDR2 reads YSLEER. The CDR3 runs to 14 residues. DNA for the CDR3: TGCGCCAGCAGCCAACTTCGGGGAACCAATGAGCAGTTCTTC. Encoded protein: CASSQLRGTNEQFF.

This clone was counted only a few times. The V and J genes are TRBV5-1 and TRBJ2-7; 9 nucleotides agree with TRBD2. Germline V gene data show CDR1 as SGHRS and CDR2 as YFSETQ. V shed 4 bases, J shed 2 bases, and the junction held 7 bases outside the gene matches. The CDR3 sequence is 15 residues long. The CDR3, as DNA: TGCGCCAGCAGCCGGAATAGCGGGAGCACCTACGAGCAGTACTTC. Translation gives CASSRNSGSTYEQYF. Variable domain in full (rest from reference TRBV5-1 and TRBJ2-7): KAGVTQTPRYLIKTRGQQVTLSCSPISGHRSVSWYQQTPGQGLQFLFEYFSETQRNKGNFPGRFSGRQFSNSRSEMNVSTLELGDSALYLCASSRNSGSTYEQYFGPGTRLTVT.